These 32 T cell receptor beta chains were sequenced from one sample in a study of CD8+ T cells in alopecia areata. Treatment noted: oral pan-JAK inhibitor, 5-10 mg twice daily. Investigators isolated RNA and reverse transcribed it into cDNA to act as the sequencing template. The method was immunoSEQ multiplex PCR; TCRdb's version includes in-frame clones alone and lacks a portion of them. The profile shows 95,000 to 110,000 clones, 85% to 90% of them singletons. The sequenced sample was CD8+ T cells sorted from blood, obtained between weeks 30 and 35, from a patient treated with tofacitinib. All receptors come from a human donor with alopecia areata.

Points on this clone: It is likely a read error, because the conserved phenylalanine at the end of the CDR3 is missing. Because the CDR3's place on the DNA is in doubt, the DNA is left out and the CDR3 is given as listed by TCRdb. V and J are TRBV21-1 and TRBJ2-7; the table gives TRBD1 as D, unverified against the DNA. TRBV21-1 is designated a pseudogene. Including both end residues, the CDR3 is 12 amino acids long. The CDR3 spells CASSRLTGTLPI.

This clone was observed a handful of times. The V and J genes are TRBV4-1 and TRBJ2-7, with a possible D match to TRBD1 (5 bases). The V and J ends lost 1 base and 1 base respectively, with 11 bases between them. The CDR3 has 15 amino acids. Germline CDR1 MGHRA, CDR2 YSYEKL. CDR3 residues: CASSQGRGPSYEQYF. The CDR3 DNA sequence: TGCGCCAGCAGCCAAGGAAGGGGTCCATCCTACGAGCAGTACTTC.

The gene calls are TRBV19 and TRBJ2-7; 7 nucleotides match TRBD1. The CDR3 spans 15 residues. CDR1 LNHDA and CDR2 SQIVND come from the germline V gene (reference sequence). V dropped 3 bases and J dropped 0; count of bases not matched to a gene: 5. The DNA of the CDR3 is TGTGCCAGTAGTATTGCACAGGGGACCTCCTACGAGCAGTACTTC. This sequence encodes CASSIAQGTSYEQYF.

This chain joins TRBV5-1 and TRBJ2-7; D could derive from TRBD1 or TRBD2 (5 bases each). V shed 2 bases and J shed 3 bases, with 15 bases lying between them. This CDR3 has 15 residues. The germline V gene encodes CDR1 SGHRS and CDR2 YFSETQ. The CDR3 sequence is CASSLDPKGSYEQYF. For the CDR3, the DNA is TGCGCCAGCAGCTTAGACCCAAAGGGGAGCTACGAGCAGTACTTC.

The chain couples TRBV27 to TRBJ2-1, with a possible D match to TRBD2 (6 bases). V shed 3 bases and J shed 8 bases, with 11 bases lying between them. CDR1 and CDR2 from the germline V gene are MNHEY and SMNVEV (reference sequence). This CDR3 has 13 amino acids. CDR3 DNA sequence: TGTGCCAGCAGTTTCGGAGGGAGCGATGAGCAGTTCTTC. Translation gives CASSFGGSDEQFF.

Regarding this clone: Germline is not matched at one junction end, which may reflect a read error. V usage is TRBV6-5 and J usage is TRBJ2-3; no definite D call. CDR3 length equals 15 residues. Germline V gene lookup returns CDR1 MNHEY and CDR2 SVGAGI. The CDR3 DNA is TGTGCCAGCAGTTACGATGGCAGGAATACAGATACACAGTATTTT. Encoded protein: CASSYDGRNTDTQYF.

This sequence joins TRBV2 and TRBJ2-5, with D possibly TRBD1 on 5 matching bases. The J call is doubtful: the DNA matches TRBJ2-7 better. This CDR3 region has 10 residues. CDR1 is SNHLY, CDR2 FYNNEI, per germline. This CDR3 is CASKGYEQYF. The CDR3 DNA is TGTGCCAGCAAGGGGTACGAGCAGTACTTC.

The chain carries TRBV4-1 and TRBJ2-7, with 7 bases fitting TRBD2. The J segment lost 2 bases and the V segment lost 0 bases, leaving 4 bases of the junction unmatched. From germline, CDR1 is MGHRA and CDR2 YSYEKL. The CDR3 loop spans 15 amino acids. In DNA, the CDR3 is TGCGCCAGCAGCCAAGAGGGAGGGCCAACCTACGAGCAGTACTTC. It encodes CASSQEGGPTYEQYF.

This clone appeared a few times. This chain uses TRBV30 with TRBJ1-1; 10 bases match TRBD1. The ends lost 5 bases at V and 4 bases at J; junction bases unmatched: 4. This CDR3 is 13 amino acids long. Germline V lookup: CDR1 GTSNPN, CDR2 SVGIG (reference sequence). The CDR3 bases are TGTGCCTGGGGGACAGGGGCGAGCACTGAAGCTTTCTTT. This codes for CAWGTGASTEAFF. The full variable domain, in which reference TRBV30 and TRBJ1-1 provide the parts outside the CDR3, is SQTIHQWPATLVQPVGSPLSLECTVEGTSNPNLYWYRQAAGRGLQLLFYSVGIGQISSEVPQNLSASRPQDRQFILSSKKLLLSDSGFYLCAWGTGASTEAFFGQGTRLTVV.

V gene TRBV23-1 combines with J gene TRBJ2-1; no reliable D call. TRBV23-1 is assigned to the ORF class and has an uncertain function. V dropped 0 bases and J dropped 5 bases, with 14 bases sitting between them. The CDR3 is made up of 16 amino acids. CDR3 region: CASSQSGVRAHNEQFF. The DNA for the CDR3 is TGCGCCAGCAGTCAATCGGGTGTAAGGGCCCACAATGAGCAGTTCTTC.

This clone was picked up one time. This chain joins TRBV29-1 and TRBJ2-3; 11 nucleotides align to TRBD1. The germline CDR1 and CDR2 sequences are SQVTM and ANQGSEA. V shed 3 bases and J 3 bases; nucleotides not matched to a gene: 5. There are 15 residues in the CDR3. The CDR3 nucleotides are TGCAGCGTTGAGACCGGGACAGGGGGTACAGATACGCAGTATTTT. Translating gives CSVETGTGGTDTQYF.

The rearrangement joins TRBV27 to TRBJ1-1, with 8 bases identical to TRBD1. The CDR3 spans 14 residues. Germline CDR1 MNHEY, CDR2 SMNVEV (reference sequence). V dropped 4 bases and J dropped 4; count of bases not matched to a gene: 5. The CDR3 reads CASSWDGQGTEAFF. In DNA form, the CDR3 reads TGTGCCAGCAGTTGGGATGGACAGGGCACTGAAGCTTTCTTT.

This rearrangement joins TRBV2 to TRBJ2-3; 10 nucleotides line up with TRBD1. Per the germline V gene, CDR1 is SNHLY and CDR2 is FYNNEI. CDR3 size: 15 residues. With 6 bases clipped from V and 1 base from J, the junction kept 4 bases outside the gene matches. The CDR3 loop reads CASSAGTGGTDTQYF. As DNA, the CDR3 is TGTGCCAGCAGCGCCGGGACAGGGGGCACAGATACGCAGTATTTT.

The V gene is TRBV29-1, the J gene TRBJ1-4, with D perhaps TRBD1 (5 bases). Trimming took off 3 bases at V and 10 bases at J, with 12 bases between the two ends. This CDR3 has 12 amino acids. CDR1 and CDR2 (germline): SQVTM, ANQGSEA. This CDR3 reads CSVDQGGGKLFF. CDR3 in DNA: TGCAGCGTTGACCAGGGCGGTGGAAAACTGTTTTTT.

The CDR3 nucleotides read TGTGCCAGCAGTTACTCGGGGGGCGGAGATACGCAGTATTTT. It is translated as CASSYSGGGDTQYF. The rearrangement uses TRBV6-5 and TRBJ2-3; perhaps D is TRBD1 or TRBD2 (6 bases each). V was trimmed by 0 bases and J by 5 bases, leaving 9 bases between them. This CDR3 spans 14 amino acids. Per the germline V gene, CDR1 is MNHEY and CDR2 is SVGAGI.

The chain carries TRBV29-1 and TRBJ1-1; D remains unclear. The CDR3 length is 11 residues. Trimming removed 6 bases from V and 6 bases from J, with 11 bases in between. Germline V CDR1 and CDR2: SQVTM, ANQGSEA. The CDR3 DNA is TGCAGCGTGGACGTAGGCGCTGAAGCTTTCTTT. Translating gives CSVDVGAEAFF.

The gene calls are TRBV5-1 and TRBJ2-7, with D unresolved. This CDR3 region has 12 residues. The V end was cut by 0 bases, the J end by 6 bases, with 7 bases between. Germline CDR1 and CDR2: SGHRS and YFSETQ. CDR3: CASSLATGEQYF. The DNA for the CDR3 is TGCGCCAGCAGCTTGGCCACGGGCGAGCAGTACTTC.

V is TRBV29-1 and J is TRBJ2-7, with TRBD1 identical over 10 bases. The CDR3 runs to 14 residues. V trimming: 6 bases; J trimming: 6 bases; junction bases outside the gene matches: 11. Per germline, CDR1 SQVTM and CDR2 ANQGSEA. CDR3 DNA: TGCAGCGTAGCTCCGGGACAGGGGTCAAGCGAGCAGTACTTC. This encodes CSVAPGQGSSEQYF.

The V call is TRBV28, the J call TRBJ1-5, with D unclear. The CDR3 spans 13 residues. CDR1 and CDR2 (germline): MDHEN, SYDVKM. Trimming removed 8 bases from V and 0 bases from J, with 8 bases in between. CDR3 in DNA: TGTGCCAGCGAAGATTATAGCAATCAGCCCCAGCATTTT. This codes for CASEDYSNQPQHF.

The chain employs TRBV29-1 and TRBJ2-1; 7 nucleotides align to TRBD2. This CDR3 spans 13 amino acids. With V trimmed by 4 bases and J by 4 bases, 4 bases remained unmatched. CDR1 SQVTM and CDR2 ANQGSEA come from the germline V gene. The CDR3 here is CSVAAGDYNEQFF. As DNA, the CDR3 is TGCAGCGTTGCGGCGGGAGATTACAATGAGCAGTTCTTC.

The rearrangement uses TRBV29-1 and TRBJ2-1, with TRBD2 matching 7 bases. The J segment lost 4 bases and the V segment lost 6 bases, leaving 6 bases of the junction unmatched. From germline, CDR1 is SQVTM and CDR2 ANQGSEA. This CDR3 has 13 amino acids. CDR3: CSVSASGYNEQFF. The CDR3 bases are TGCAGCGTGTCCGCTAGCGGATACAATGAGCAGTTCTTC.

V is TRBV19 and J is TRBJ1-2; a weak D match, TRBD1 (6 bases). CDR1 is LNHDA, CDR2 SQIVND, per germline (reference sequence). The CDR3 totals 11 residues. V was pared by 4 bases and J by 8 bases, with 8 bases between. CDR3 loop: CASSTGEGYTF. The DNA for the CDR3 is TGTGCCAGTAGTACAGGGGAGGGCTACACCTTC.

A word on this clone: A much larger clone differs by one base, so this may be a read error. The chain combines TRBV27 with TRBJ2-3; 14 bases are a match to TRBD2. This CDR3 is built from 15 residues. V lost 6 bases to trimming and J lost 4 bases; unmatched junction nucleotides: 3. Per the germline V gene, CDR1 is MNHEY and CDR2 is SMNVEV (reference sequence). CDR3 nucleotides: TGTGCCAGCAGCCCGGGACTAGCGGGAGCAGATACGCAGTATTTT. This translates into CASSPGLAGADTQYF.

The V call is TRBV29-1, the J call TRBJ2-7; the match to TRBD2 covers 7 bases. This CDR3 region has 14 residues. Germline CDR1 and CDR2: SQVTM and ANQGSEA. V shed 7 bases and J 0 bases; nucleotides not matched to a gene: 9. CDR3 coding DNA: TGCAGCGGCGCCACTAGCGCCAGCTCCTACGAGCAGTACTTC. Its translation: CSGATSASSYEQYF.

The V gene is TRBV7-9, the J gene TRBJ2-3; D gene unclear. The CDR3 is 15 amino acids. Trimming shortened V by 3 bases and J by 2 bases, and 12 bases separated the two germline ends. The germline gives CDR1 SEHNR, CDR2 FQNEAQ (reference sequence). Written as DNA, the CDR3 is TGTGCCAGCAGCTTTGGGCAAGGTCTCACAGATACGCAGTATTTT. Encoded protein: CASSFGQGLTDTQYF.

This clone occurred once. The V gene is TRBV19, the J gene TRBJ2-3, with 12 bases lining up with TRBD2. Germline V CDR1 and CDR2: LNHDA, SQIVND (reference sequence). The CDR3 spans 14 residues. Germline trimming cut 4 bases from V and 6 bases from J; bases unmatched to any gene: 2. Written as DNA, the CDR3 is TGTGCCAGTAGTAGCGGGACTAGCGGGGATACGCAGTATTTT. Its protein product is CASSSGTSGDTQYF.

This clone was seen once. The gene calls are TRBV27 and TRBJ2-1, with D perhaps matching TRBD1 or TRBD2 (5 bases each). Germline CDR1 and CDR2: MNHEY and SMNVEV (reference sequence). Trimming stripped 3 bases from V and 7 bases from J, with 19 bases between. The CDR3 consists of 16 residues. CDR3 amino acids: CASSFQYLGGPNEQFF. CDR3 nucleotide sequence: TGTGCCAGCAGTTTCCAATATCTTGGGGGTCCGAATGAGCAGTTCTTC.

The chain carries TRBV27 and TRBJ2-1, with D perhaps given as TRBD1 or TRBD2 (5 bases each). The germline CDR1 and CDR2 sequences are MNHEY and SMNVEV (reference sequence). Trimming cost V 0 bases and J 8 bases, with 17 bases left between them. This CDR3 has 16 residues. The CDR3 sequence is CASSLSAGTPKDEQFF. CDR3 sequence (DNA): TGTGCCAGCAGTTTATCTGCCGGGACCCCAAAGGATGAGCAGTTCTTC.

This sequence joins TRBV6-1 and TRBJ2-1, with a tentative D call TRBD2 (5 bases). Looked up from germline, CDR1 is MNHNS and CDR2 is SASEGT. The CDR3 length is 18 residues. Trimming cost V 3 bases and J 0 bases, with 18 bases left between them. CDR3 amino acids: CASSEAPPGLGSYNEQFF. The CDR3 DNA is TGTGCCAGCAGTGAGGCTCCCCCCGGACTTGGCTCCTACAATGAGCAGTTCTTC.

V is TRBV5-1 and J is TRBJ2-1; D ambiguous. Germline-derived CDR1 and CDR2 are SGHRS and YFSETQ. The V and J ends lost 0 bases and 6 bases respectively, with 4 bases between them. This CDR3 has 12 residues. For the CDR3, the DNA is TGCGCCAGCAGCTTGGAGTTCAATGAGCAGTTCTTC. This translates into CASSLEFNEQFF.

This chain joins TRBV27 and TRBJ2-1; D may correspond to TRBD1 or TRBD2 (5 bases each). Germline CDR1 MNHEY, CDR2 SMNVEV (reference sequence). Deletions cut 8 bases from V and 6 bases from J, with 20 bases between. This CDR3 is built from 15 residues. The CDR3, as DNA: TGTGCCAGCTCCGCCGGGACGACCCCCATCAATGAGCAGTTCTTC. Translation gives CASSAGTTPINEQFF.

This rearrangement joins TRBV4-1 to TRBJ2-3; D may be TRBD2 (6 bases). Trimming took off 4 bases at V and 5 bases at J, with 13 bases between the two ends. Germline V gene data show CDR1 as MGHRA and CDR2 as YSYEKL. This CDR3 region has 14 residues. For the CDR3, the DNA is TGCGCCAGCAGCCTTCAGCGGGCAGAAGATACGCAGTATTTT. It translates to CASSLQRAEDTQYF.